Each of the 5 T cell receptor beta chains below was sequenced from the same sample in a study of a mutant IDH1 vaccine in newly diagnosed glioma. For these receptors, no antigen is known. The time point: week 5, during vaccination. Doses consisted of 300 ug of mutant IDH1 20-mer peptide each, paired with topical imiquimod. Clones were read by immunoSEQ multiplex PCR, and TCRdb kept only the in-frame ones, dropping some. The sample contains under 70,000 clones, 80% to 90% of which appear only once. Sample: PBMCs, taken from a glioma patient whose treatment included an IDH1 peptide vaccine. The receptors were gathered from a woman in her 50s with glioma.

The CDR3 coding sequence is TGTGCCAGCAGTTACGCGGCACTGGGTGGAAACACCATATATTTT. Its translation is CASSYAALGGNTIYF. This chain links TRBV6-6 with TRBJ1-3; D gene uncertain. The length of the CDR3 is 15 residues. The germline V gene has CDR1 MNHNY and CDR2 SVGAGI (reference sequence). V was trimmed by 2 bases and J by 3 bases, leaving 11 bases between them.

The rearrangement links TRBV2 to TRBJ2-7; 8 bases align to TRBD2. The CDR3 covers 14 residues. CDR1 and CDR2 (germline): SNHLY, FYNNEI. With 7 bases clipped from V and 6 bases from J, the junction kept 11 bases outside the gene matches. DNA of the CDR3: TGTGCCAGCATCCCGGGGGGGATGGTGGGCGAGCAGTACTTC. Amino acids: CASIPGGMVGEQYF.

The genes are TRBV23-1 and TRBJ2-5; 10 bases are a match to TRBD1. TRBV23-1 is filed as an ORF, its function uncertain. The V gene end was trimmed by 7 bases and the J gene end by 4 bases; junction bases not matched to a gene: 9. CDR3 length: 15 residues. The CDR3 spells CASNRATGGAETQYF. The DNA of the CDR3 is TGCGCCAGCAACCGGGCGACAGGGGGCGCAGAGACCCAGTACTTC.

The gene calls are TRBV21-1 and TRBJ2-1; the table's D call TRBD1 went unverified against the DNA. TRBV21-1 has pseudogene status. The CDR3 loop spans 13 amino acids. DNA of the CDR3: TGTGCCACCGGACAGGAGCTATACAATGAGCAGTTCTTC. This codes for CATGQELYNEQFF.

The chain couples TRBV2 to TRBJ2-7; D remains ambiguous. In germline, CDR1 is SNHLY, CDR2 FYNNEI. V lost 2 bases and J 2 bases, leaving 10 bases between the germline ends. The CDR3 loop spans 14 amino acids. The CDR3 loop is CASSESWVTYEQYF. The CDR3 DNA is TGTGCCAGCAGTGAAAGCTGGGTAACCTACGAGCAGTACTTC.